In its sample, the clone carrying this T cell receptor (beta chain) was seen once. Its antigen is not identified. This specimen comes from a study of beta chain features in type 1 diabetes. Study observations and caveats: HLA effects on TCRB rearrangement stayed unresolved here.

V lost 3 bases and J lost 0, with 10 bases in between. The CDR3 has 15 residues. CDR1 is SNHLY and CDR2 is FYNNEI in the germline V gene. The sequenced template was cDNA made from the entire isolated RNA. Sequencing was performed with immunoSEQ multiplex PCR; in TCRdb, only in-frame clones are kept and a portion is missing. Altogether just over 450,000 clones are present, 30% being singletons, with the ten largest covering roughly 0.066%. The receptor comes from a man younger than 35 in good health. Sequencing was carried out using naive CD4+ T cells from blood. The chain has TRBV2 and TRBJ2-3; no clear D gene. CDR3 DNA: TGTGCCAGCAGTGACGCTCGGATAAGCACAGATACGCAGTATTTT. It is translated as CASSDARISTDTQYF. Full variable domain (outside the CDR3, taken from reference TRBV2 and TRBJ2-3): EPEVTQTPSHQVTQMGQEVILRCVPISNHLYFYWYRQILGQKVEFLVSFYNNEISEKSEIFDDQFSVERPDGSNFTLKIRSTKLEDSAMYFCASSDARISTDTQYFGPGTRLTVL.